This T cell receptor (beta chain) was sequenced for a study of blood T cell repertoires in COVID-19. There are 17 residues in the CDR3. Per the germline V gene, CDR1 is MNHEY and CDR2 is SMNVEV (reference sequence). After removal of 3 bases from V and 1 base from J, the junction contained 4 bases not matched to a gene. Assay used: immunoSEQ multiplex PCR; TCRdb lists only in-frame clones, some missing. This table has 150,000 to 170,000 clones, 76% appearing once. The TCR comes from a woman older than 75 with acute or convalescent COVID-19. The gene calls are TRBV27 and TRBJ2-2; TRBD2 agrees at 11 bases. The sequencing input was peripheral blood. Here the CDR3 DNA reads TGTGCCAGCAGTTTTCAACTAGCGGGGGTGAACACCGGGGAGCTGTTTTTT. Translated, it gives CASSFQLAGVNTGELFF.